This T cell receptor beta chain was profiled in a study of T cell changes during pregnancy in multiple sclerosis (dated by TCRdb to between 2019 and 2020). Describing the broader study: The study examined how the T cell repertoire changed over the course of pregnancy in women with multiple sclerosis.

Per the germline V gene (reference sequence), LNHDA is the CDR1 and SQIVND is the CDR2. Including cysteine and phenylalanine, the CDR3 has 17 amino acids. Only the CDR3 DNA is retained, 51 bases long and in frame from the first base. V loses 3 bases at its end and J loses 6 bases; junction bases beyond the gene matches: 16. Regarding this clone: The antigen this receptor binds is unknown. There are no base qualities to consult, and no much larger clone falls within one base.

Libraries came from the immunoSEQ multiplex PCR assay. TCRdb retrieved this table from immuneACCESS and kept in-frame rearrangements only. Not all clones are present; in checked studies, unresolved V genes account for under half, and no reason is known for the remainder. This sample holds approximately 100,000 clones; roughly 90% were observed only once. Clones ranked in the top ten supply approximately 1.6% of the sample. The TCR was taken from a female donor with multiple sclerosis, enrolled in a pregnancy study. The chain is assembled from TRBV19 and TRBJ1-2, and 7 bases in between align with TRBD1. The material was peripheral blood, obtained after pregnancy. CDR3 loop: CASSIKGAGGGRDGYTF. The nucleotide sequence reads TGTGCCAGTAGTATTAAGGGTGCAGGGGGAGGTCGAGATGGCTACACCTTC.